Listed below are T cell receptor beta chains from one sample, sequenced in a study of T cell responses to AZD1222 COVID-19 vaccine. Profiled with immunoSEQ multiplex PCR; TCRdb holds only in-frame clones, not every one. The repertoire holds approximately 90,000 clones, roughly nine tenths seen once, with around 3% in the top ten. This specimen was peripheral blood, taken on day 0 of AZD1222 vaccination. The receptor source for this set is an adult in good health. CDR3s include the opening cysteine and the closing phenylalanine or tryptophan. The order of the fields is CDR3 length, clone size, J gene, D gene, V gene, CDR3 protein, CDR3 DNA. D genes are given only for firm matches. A row's size may be missing; if present it is once, few, many or a size class.

14,-,TRBJ2-1,-,TRBV11-1,CASRLYKGSNEQFF,TGTGCCAGCAGACTATATAAGGGCTCCAATGAGCAGTTCTTC
15,-,TRBJ2-3,TRBD2,TRBV11-3,CASSLGASGSGTQYF,TGTGCCAGCAGCTTAGGTGCTAGCGGGAGCGGCACGCAGTATTTT
14,-,TRBJ2-7,-,TRBV7-9,CASSPRRATYEQYF,TGTGCCAGCAGCCCCCGAAGGGCGACCTACGAGCAGTACTTC
12,-,TRBJ1-3,-,TRBV10-3,CAISDFGNTIYF,TGTGCCATCAGTGATTTTGGAAACACCATATATTTT
14,-,TRBJ1-1,-,TRBV5-4,CASSQLAGSTEAFF,TGTGCCAGCAGCCAATTGGCTGGGAGCACTGAAGCTTTCTTT
14,-,TRBJ2-7,-,TRBV15,CATSRVRGFAEQYF,TGTGCCACCAGCAGAGTTCGGGGTTTTGCCGAGCAGTACTTC
15,-,TRBJ2-7,TRBD1,TRBV19,CASSISTGALYEQYF,TGTGCCAGTAGTATTTCTACAGGGGCCCTCTACGAGCAGTACTTC
18,-,TRBJ2-1,-,TRBV3-1/TRBV3-2,CASSQAQTTAHESNEQFF,TGTGCCAGCAGCCAAGCCCAGACGACAGCGCACGAATCCAATGAGCAGTTCTTC
13,-,TRBJ2-3,TRBD1,TRBV28,CASSKTGRNTQYF,TGTGCCAGCAGCAAGACAGGGAGAAATACGCAGTATTTT
12,-,TRBJ1-2,TRBD1,TRBV27,CASKGTGNHVTF,TGTGCCAGCAAAGGGACAGGGAACCACGTCACCTTC
13,-,TRBJ1-2,TRBD1,TRBV6-1,CASSDGQGDGYTF,TGTGCCAGCAGTGATGGACAGGGGGATGGCTACACCTTC
14,-,TRBJ2-7,-,TRBV7-8,CASSLPSNSYEQYF,TGTGCCAGCAGCTTGCCGAGCAACTCCTACGAGCAGTACTTC
15,-,TRBJ2-7,-,TRBV25-1,CASSLLEGPLYEQYF,TGTGCCAGTAGCCTACTAGAGGGCCCTCTCTACGAGCAGTACTTC
13,-,TRBJ2-7,TRBD2,TRBV10-1,CASSSGNSYEQYF,TGCGCCAGCAGTAGCGGGAACTCGTACGAGCAGTACTTC
13,once,TRBJ1-1,-,TRBV27,CASSLTVNTEAFF,TGTGCCAGCAGTCTAACAGTGAACACTGAAGCTTTCTTT
19,-,TRBJ2-2,TRBD2,TRBV7-9,CASSDQTSGRARFTGELFF,TGTGCCAGCAGCGACCAGACTAGCGGGAGGGCCCGATTCACCGGGGAGCTGTTTTTT
15,-,TRBJ2-1,-,TRBV11-2,CASRRGASSYNEQFF,TGTGCCAGCAGACGAGGGGCGAGCTCCTACAATGAGCAGTTCTTC
17,-,TRBJ1-3,-,TRBV4-2,CASSQETTASPGNTIYF,TGTGCCAGCAGCCAAGAAACGACTGCCTCTCCTGGAAACACCATATATTTT
11,-,TRBJ2-1,-,TRBV20-1,CSARGTFEQFF,TGCAGTGCTAGAGGGACCTTCGAGCAGTTCTTC
16,few,TRBJ2-3,TRBD2,TRBV5-4,CASSSGGAGGPDTQYF,TGTGCCAGCAGCTCGGGGGGAGCGGGGGGTCCAGATACGCAGTATTTT
14,-,TRBJ2-7,-,TRBV5-1,CASSLEGRGYEQYF,TGCGCCAGCAGCTTAGAAGGCAGGGGATACGAGCAGTACTTC
15,-,TRBJ1-6,-,TRBV4-1,CASSQGGTPGSPLHF,TGCGCCAGCAGCCAAGGGGGAACCCCTGGTTCACCCCTCCACTTT
14,-,TRBJ1-4,-,TRBV27,CASGRDRTNEKLFF,TGTGCCAGCGGCCGGGACCGAACTAATGAAAAACTGTTTTTT
12,-,TRBJ2-1,-,TRBV5-1,CASSLPSNEQFF,TGCGCCAGCAGCTTGCCTAGTAATGAGCAGTTCTTC
14,-,TRBJ2-7,TRBD1,TRBV6-5,CASIGSGGSYEQYF,TGTGCCAGCATCGGGTCAGGGGGCTCCTACGAGCAGTACTTC
13,-,TRBJ1-2,-,TRBV30,CAWSRNQGYGYTF,TGTGCCTGGAGTCGAAACCAGGGATATGGCTACACCTTC
12,-,TRBJ1-1,-,TRBV5-6,CASSWEGFEAFF,TGTGCCAGCAGCTGGGAGGGGTTCGAAGCTTTCTTT
15,-,TRBJ1-5,-,TRBV5-1,CASSLEGEPGQPQHF,TGCGCCAGCAGCTTGGAGGGGGAACCAGGTCAGCCCCAGCATTTT